The sequence of this TCR beta chain was determined in a study of blood T cell repertoires in COVID-19. Profiled with immunoSEQ multiplex PCR; TCRdb holds only in-frame clones, not every one. The sample yields under 90,000 clones, around nine tenths seen once. This clonotype was sampled from a man between 65 and 85 years old with active or convalescent COVID-19. Sequenced: peripheral blood.

The CDR3 protein is CASSPRDRRNTGELFF. CDR3 DNA: TGTGCCAGCAGTCCTCGGGACAGGAGGAACACCGGGGAGCTGTTTTTT. The chain is built from TRBV27 and TRBJ2-2; 8 bases map to TRBD1. V shed 5 bases, J shed 1 base, and the junction held 6 bases outside the gene matches. CDR3 length: 16 residues. In germline, CDR1 is MNHEY, CDR2 SMNVEV (reference sequence).